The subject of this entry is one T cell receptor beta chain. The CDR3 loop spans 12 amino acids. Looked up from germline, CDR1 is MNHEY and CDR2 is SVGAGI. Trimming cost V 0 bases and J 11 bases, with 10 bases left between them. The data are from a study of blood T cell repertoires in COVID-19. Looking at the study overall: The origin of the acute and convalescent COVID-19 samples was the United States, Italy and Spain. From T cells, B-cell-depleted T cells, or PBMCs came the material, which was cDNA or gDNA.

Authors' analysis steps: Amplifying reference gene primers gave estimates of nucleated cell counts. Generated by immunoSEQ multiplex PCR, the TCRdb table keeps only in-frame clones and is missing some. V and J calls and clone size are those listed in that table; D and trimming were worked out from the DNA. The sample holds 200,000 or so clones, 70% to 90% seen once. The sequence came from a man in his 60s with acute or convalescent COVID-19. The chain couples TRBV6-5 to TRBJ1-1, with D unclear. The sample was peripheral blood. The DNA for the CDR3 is TGTGCCAGCAGTTACTCGGCAGGCCAGGCTTTCTTT. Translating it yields CASSYSAGQAFF.